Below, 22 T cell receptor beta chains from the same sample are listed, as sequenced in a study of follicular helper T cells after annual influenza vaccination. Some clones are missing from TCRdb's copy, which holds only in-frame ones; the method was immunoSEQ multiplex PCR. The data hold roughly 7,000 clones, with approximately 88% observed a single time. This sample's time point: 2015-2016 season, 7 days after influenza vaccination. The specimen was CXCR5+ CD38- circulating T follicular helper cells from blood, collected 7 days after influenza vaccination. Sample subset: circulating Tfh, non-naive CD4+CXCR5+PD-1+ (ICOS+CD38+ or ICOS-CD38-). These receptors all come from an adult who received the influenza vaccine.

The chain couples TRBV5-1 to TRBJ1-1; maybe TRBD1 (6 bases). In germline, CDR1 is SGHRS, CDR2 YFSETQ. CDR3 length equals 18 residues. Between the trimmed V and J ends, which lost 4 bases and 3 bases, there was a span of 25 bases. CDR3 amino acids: CASSQGNQGSGRYTEAFF. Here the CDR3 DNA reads TGCGCCAGCAGCCAGGGGAATCAGGGGAGTGGCCGGTACACTGAAGCTTTCTTT.

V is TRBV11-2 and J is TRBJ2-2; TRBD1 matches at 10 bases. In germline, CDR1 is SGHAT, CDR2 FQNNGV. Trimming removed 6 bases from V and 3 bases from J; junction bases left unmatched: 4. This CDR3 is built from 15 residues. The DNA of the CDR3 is TGTGCCAGCAGTAAAGGGACAGGGGACACCGGGGAGCTGTTTTTT. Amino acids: CASSKGTGDTGELFF.

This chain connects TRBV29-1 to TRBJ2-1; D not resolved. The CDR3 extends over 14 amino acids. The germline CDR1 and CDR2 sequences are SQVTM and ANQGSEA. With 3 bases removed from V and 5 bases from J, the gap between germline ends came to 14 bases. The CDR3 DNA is TGCAGCGTTGAGATGGTCCGGGCTAACAATGAGCAGTTCTTC. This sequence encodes CSVEMVRANNEQFF.

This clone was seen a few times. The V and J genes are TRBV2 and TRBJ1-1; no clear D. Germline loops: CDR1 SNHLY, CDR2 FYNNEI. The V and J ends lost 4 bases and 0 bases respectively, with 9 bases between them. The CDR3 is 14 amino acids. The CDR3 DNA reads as TGTGCCAGCAGTGTGGAGGAAATGAACACTGAAGCTTTCTTT. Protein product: CASSVEEMNTEAFF.

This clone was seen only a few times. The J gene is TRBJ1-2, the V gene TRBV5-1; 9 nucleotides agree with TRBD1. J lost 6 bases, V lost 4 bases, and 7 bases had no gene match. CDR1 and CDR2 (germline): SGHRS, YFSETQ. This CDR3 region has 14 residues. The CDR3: CASSPDRGWNGYTF. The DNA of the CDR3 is TGCGCCAGCAGCCCGGACAGGGGCTGGAATGGCTACACCTTC. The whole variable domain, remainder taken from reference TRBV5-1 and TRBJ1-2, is KAGVTQTPRYLIKTRGQQVTLSCSPISGHRSVSWYQQTPGQGLQFLFEYFSETQRNKGNFPGRFSGRQFSNSRSEMNVSTLELGDSALYLCASSPDRGWNGYTFGSGTRLTVV.

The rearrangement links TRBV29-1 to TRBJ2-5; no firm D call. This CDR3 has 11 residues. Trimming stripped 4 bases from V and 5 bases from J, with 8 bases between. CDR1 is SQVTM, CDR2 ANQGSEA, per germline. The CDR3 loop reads CSVGVRETQYF. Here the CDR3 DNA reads TGCAGCGTTGGGGTTAGGGAGACCCAGTACTTC.

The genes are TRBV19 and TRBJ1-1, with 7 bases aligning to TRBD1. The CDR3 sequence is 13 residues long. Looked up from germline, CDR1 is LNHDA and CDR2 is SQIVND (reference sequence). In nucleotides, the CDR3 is TGTGCTTCAAACAGGGGAATGAACACTGAAGCTTTCTTT. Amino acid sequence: CASNRGMNTEAFF. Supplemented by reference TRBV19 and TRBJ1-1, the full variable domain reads DGGITQSPKYLFRKEGQNVTLSCEQNLNHDAMYWYRQDPGQGLRLIYYSQIVNDFQKGDIAEGYSVSREKKESFPLTVTSAQKNPTAFYLCASNRGMNTEAFFGQGTRLTVV.

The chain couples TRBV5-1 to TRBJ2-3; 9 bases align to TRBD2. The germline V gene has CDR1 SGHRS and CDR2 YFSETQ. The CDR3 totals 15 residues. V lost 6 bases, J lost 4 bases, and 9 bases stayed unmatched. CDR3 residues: CASIGSGRTADTQYF. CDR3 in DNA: TGCGCCAGCATTGGTAGCGGGAGAACGGCAGATACGCAGTATTTT. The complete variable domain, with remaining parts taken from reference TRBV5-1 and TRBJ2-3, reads KAGVTQTPRYLIKTRGQQVTLSCSPISGHRSVSWYQQTPGQGLQFLFEYFSETQRNKGNFPGRFSGRQFSNSRSEMNVSTLELGDSALYLCASIGSGRTADTQYFGPGTRLTVL.

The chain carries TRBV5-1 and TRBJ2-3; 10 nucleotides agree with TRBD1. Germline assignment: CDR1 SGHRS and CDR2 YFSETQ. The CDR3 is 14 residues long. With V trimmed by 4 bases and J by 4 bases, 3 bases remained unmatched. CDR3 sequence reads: CASSRQGAPDTQYF. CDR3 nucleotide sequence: TGCGCCAGCAGCCGACAGGGGGCCCCAGATACGCAGTATTTT.

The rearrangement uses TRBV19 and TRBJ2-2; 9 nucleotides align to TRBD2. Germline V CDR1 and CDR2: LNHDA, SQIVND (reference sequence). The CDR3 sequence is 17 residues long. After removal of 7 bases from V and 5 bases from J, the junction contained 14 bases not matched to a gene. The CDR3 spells CASTSSNLAGSTGELFF. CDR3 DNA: TGTGCCAGTACAAGCTCCAACCTAGCGGGAAGTACCGGGGAGCTGTTTTTT.

The DNA for the CDR3 is TGTGCCAGCAGTAGTACCCCAAAGCTGAACACTGAAGCTTTCTTT. Amino acids: CASSSTPKLNTEAFF. This chain joins TRBV28 and TRBJ1-1; no clear D. The CDR3 length is 15 residues. Trimming pared 5 bases from V and 0 bases from J, leaving 13 bases between. The V gene's germline CDR1 is MDHEN and CDR2 SYDVKM.

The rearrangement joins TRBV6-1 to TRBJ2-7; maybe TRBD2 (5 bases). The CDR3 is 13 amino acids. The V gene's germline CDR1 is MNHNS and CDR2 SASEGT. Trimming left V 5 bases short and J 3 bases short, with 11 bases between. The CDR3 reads CASSLRRFYEQYF. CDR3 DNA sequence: TGTGCCAGCAGTTTAAGGAGGTTCTACGAGCAGTACTTC.

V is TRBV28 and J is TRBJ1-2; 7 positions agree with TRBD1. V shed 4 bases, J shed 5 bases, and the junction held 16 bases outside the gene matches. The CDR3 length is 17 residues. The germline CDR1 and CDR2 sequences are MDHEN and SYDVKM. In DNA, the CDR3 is TGTGCCAGCAGTTCGCCAGGGGGGACAGCAAGCAGTTATGGCTACACCTTC. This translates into CASSSPGGTASSYGYTF.

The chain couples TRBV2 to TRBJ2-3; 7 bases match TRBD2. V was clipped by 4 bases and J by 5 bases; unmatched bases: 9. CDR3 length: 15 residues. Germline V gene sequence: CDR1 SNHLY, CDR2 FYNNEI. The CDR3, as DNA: TGTGCCAGCAGTGCGGCGGGAGTAAAGGGAGATACGCAGTATTTT. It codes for CASSAAGVKGDTQYF.

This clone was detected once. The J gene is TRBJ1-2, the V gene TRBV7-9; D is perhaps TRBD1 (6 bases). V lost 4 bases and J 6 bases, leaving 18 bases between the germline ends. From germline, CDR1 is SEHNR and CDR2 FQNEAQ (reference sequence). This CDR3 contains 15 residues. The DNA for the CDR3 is TGTGCCAGCAGCTCTTCGGGGCGGGGGGGCGATGGCTACACCTTC. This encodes CASSSSGRGGDGYTF.

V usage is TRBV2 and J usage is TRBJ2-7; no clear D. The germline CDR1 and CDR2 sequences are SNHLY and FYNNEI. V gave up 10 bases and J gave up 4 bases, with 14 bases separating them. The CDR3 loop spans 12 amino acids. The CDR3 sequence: CATATDAYEQYF. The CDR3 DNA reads TGTGCCACCGCGACGGATGCTTACGAGCAGTACTTC.

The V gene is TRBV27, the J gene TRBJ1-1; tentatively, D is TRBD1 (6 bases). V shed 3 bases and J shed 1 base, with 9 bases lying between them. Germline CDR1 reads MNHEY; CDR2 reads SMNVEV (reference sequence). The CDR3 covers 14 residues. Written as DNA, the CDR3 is TGTGCCAGCAGTTTGGGGGGGCGGAACACTGAAGCTTTCTTT. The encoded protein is CASSLGGRNTEAFF.

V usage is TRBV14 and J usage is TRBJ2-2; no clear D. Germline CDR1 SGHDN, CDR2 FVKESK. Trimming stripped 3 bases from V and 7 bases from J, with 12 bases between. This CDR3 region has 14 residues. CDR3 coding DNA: TGTGCCAGCAGCCAGTCAGTAAAGGGCGGGGAGCTGTTTTTT. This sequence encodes CASSQSVKGGELFF.

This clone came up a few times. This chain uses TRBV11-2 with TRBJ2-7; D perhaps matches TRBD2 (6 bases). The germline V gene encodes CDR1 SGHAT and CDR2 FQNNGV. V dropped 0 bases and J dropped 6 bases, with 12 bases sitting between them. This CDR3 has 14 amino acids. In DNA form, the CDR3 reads TGTGCCAGCAGCTTAGATCGGAGGGGTAGCGAGCAGTACTTC. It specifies CASSLDRRGSEQYF.

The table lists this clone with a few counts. Here the CDR3 reads CAWSVRGRRNYGYTF. CDR3 nucleotides: TGTGCCTGGAGTGTTCGGGGCAGACGAAACTATGGCTACACCTTC. The rearrangement uses TRBV30 and TRBJ1-2, with a tentative D call TRBD1 (5 bases). V shed 0 bases and J shed 2 bases, with 13 bases lying between them. Germline CDR1 and CDR2: GTSNPN and SVGIG (reference sequence). CDR3 length: 15 residues. The full variable domain, rest sourced from reference TRBV30 and TRBJ1-2, is SQTIHQWPATLVQPVGSPLSLECTVEGTSNPNLYWYRQAAGRGLQLLFYSVGIGQISSEVPQNLSASRPQDRQFILSSKKLLLSDSGFYLCAWSVRGRRNYGYTFGSGTRLTVV.

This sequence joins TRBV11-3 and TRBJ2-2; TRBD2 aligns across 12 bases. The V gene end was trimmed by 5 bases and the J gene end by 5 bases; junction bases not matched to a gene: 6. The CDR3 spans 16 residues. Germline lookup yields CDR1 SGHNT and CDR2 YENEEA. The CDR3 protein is CASSATSGSGTGELFF. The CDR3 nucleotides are TGTGCCAGCAGCGCGACTAGCGGGAGCGGAACCGGGGAGCTGTTTTTT.

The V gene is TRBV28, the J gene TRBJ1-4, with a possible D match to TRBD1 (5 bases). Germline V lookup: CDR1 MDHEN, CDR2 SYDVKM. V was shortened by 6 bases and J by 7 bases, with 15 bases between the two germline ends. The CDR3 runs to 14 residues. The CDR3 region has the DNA TGTGCCAGCAGACCCCCGGGGGGTAGTGAAAAACTGTTTTTT. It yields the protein CASRPPGGSEKLFF.